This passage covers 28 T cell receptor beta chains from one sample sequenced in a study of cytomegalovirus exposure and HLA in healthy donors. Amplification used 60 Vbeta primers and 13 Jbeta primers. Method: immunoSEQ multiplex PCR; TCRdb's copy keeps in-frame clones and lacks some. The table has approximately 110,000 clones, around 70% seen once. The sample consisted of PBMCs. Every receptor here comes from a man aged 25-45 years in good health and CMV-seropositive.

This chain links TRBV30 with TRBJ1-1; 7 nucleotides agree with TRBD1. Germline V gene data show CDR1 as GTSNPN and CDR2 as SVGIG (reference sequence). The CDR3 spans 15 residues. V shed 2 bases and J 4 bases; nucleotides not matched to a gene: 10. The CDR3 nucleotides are TGTGCCTGGAGTCCAATCAGGGGGAACTGCACTGAAGCTTTCTTT. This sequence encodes CAWSPIRGNCTEAFF.

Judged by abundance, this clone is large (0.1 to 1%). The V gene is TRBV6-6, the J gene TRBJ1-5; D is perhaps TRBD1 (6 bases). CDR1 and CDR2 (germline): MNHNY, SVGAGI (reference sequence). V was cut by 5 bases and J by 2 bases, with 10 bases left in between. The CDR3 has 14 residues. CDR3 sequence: CASSAGDGNQPQHF. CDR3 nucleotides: TGTGCCAGCAGTGCAGGGGACGGCAATCAGCCCCAGCATTTT.

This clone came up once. The CDR3 loop is CATLPSGGRNEQFF. The CDR3 DNA is TGTGCCACACTCCCTAGCGGGGGGCGGAATGAGCAGTTCTTC. The chain carries TRBV27 and TRBJ2-1, with 11 bases that match TRBD2. The CDR3 is 14 amino acids. Trimming at V came to 10 bases and at J to 7 bases, leaving 9 bases not matched to a gene. The germline V gene encodes CDR1 MNHEY and CDR2 SMNVEV (reference sequence).

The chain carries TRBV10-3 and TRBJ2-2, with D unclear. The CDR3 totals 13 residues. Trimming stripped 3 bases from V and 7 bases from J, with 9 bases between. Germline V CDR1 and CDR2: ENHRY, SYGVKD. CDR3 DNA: TGTGCCATCAGTGAATTAGATGGCGGGGAGCTGTTTTTT. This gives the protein CAISELDGGELFF.

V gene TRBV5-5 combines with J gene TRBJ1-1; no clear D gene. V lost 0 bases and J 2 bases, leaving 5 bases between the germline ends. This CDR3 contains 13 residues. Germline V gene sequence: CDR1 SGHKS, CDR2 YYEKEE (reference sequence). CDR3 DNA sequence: TGTGCCAGCAGCTTGGGTCCAAACACTGAAGCTTTCTTT. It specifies CASSLGPNTEAFF.

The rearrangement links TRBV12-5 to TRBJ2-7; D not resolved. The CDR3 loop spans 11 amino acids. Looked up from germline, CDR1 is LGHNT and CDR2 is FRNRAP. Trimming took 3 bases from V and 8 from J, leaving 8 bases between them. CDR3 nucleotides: TGTGCTAGTGGTTTACAGCCCCAGCAGTACTTC. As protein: CASGLQPQQYF.

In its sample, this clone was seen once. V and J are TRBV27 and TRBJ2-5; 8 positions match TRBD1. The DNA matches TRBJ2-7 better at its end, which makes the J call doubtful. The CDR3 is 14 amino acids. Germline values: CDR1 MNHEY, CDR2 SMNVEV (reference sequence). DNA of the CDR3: TGTGCCAGCGGTTGGACAGGGAGTGCCTACGAGCAGTACTTC. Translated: CASGWTGSAYEQYF.

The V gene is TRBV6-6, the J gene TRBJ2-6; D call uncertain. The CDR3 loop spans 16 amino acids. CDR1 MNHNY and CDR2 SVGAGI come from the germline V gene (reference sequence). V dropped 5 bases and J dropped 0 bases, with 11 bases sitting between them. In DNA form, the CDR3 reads TGTGCCAGCAGTCGACAACTCAACTCTGGGGCCAACGTCCTGACTTTC. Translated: CASSRQLNSGANVLTF.

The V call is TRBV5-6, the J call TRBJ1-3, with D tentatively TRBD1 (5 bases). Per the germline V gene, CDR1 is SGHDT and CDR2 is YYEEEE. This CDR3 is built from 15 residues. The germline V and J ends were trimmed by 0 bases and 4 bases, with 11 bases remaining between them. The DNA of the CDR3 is TGTGCCAGCAGCTTGGGCCAGGGCCACGGAAACACCATATATTTT. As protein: CASSLGQGHGNTIYF. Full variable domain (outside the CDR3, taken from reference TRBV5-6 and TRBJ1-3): DAGVTQSPTHLIKTRGQQVTLRCSPKSGHDTVSWYQQALGQGPQFIFQYYEEEERQRGNFPDRFSGHQFPNYSSELNVNALLLGDSALYLCASSLGQGHGNTIYFGEGSWLTVV.

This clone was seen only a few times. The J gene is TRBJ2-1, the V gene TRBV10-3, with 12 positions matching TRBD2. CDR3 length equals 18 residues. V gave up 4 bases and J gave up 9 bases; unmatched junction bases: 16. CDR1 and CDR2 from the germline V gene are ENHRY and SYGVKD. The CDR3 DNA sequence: TGTGCCATCAGTGGGGGAAGACTAGCGGGGGCCCAAACGGCTGAGCAGTTCTTC. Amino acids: CAISGGRLAGAQTAEQFF.

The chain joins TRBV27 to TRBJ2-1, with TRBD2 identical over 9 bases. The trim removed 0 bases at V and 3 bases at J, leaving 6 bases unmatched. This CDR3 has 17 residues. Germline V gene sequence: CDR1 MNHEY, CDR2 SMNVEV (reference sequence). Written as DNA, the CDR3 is TGTGCCAGCAGTTTATCGGCCAGCGGGGGGATCTACAATGAGCAGTTCTTC. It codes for CASSLSASGGIYNEQFF.

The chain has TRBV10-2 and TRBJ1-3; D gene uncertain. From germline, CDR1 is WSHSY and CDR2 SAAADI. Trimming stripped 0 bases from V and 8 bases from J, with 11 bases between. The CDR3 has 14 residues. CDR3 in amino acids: CASSESVGLDTIYF. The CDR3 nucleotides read TGCGCCAGCAGTGAGTCAGTTGGGCTGGACACCATATATTTT.

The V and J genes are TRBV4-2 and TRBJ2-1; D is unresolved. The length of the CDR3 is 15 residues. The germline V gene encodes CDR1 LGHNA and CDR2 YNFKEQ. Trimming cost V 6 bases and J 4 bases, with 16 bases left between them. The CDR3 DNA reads TGTGCCAGCAGAACCGACATGATTTCATACAATGAGCAGTTCTTC. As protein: CASRTDMISYNEQFF.

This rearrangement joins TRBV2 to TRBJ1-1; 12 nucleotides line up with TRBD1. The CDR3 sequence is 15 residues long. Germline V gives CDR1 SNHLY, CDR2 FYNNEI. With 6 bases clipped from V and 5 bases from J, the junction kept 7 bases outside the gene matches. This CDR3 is CASRRDRGPETEAFF. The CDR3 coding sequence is TGTGCCAGCAGGAGGGACAGGGGGCCCGAGACTGAAGCTTTCTTT. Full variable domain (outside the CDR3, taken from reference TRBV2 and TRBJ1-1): EPEVTQTPSHQVTQMGQEVILRCVPISNHLYFYWYRQILGQKVEFLVSFYNNEISEKSEIFDDQFSVERPDGSNFTLKIRSTKLEDSAMYFCASRRDRGPETEAFFGQGTRLTVV.

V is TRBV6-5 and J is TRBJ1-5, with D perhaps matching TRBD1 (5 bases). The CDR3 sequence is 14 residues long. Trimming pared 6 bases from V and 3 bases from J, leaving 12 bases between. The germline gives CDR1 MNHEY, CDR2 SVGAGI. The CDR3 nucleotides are TGTGCCAGCAGCCCGGGGGGGAACAATCAGCCCCAGCATTTT. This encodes CASSPGGNNQPQHF.

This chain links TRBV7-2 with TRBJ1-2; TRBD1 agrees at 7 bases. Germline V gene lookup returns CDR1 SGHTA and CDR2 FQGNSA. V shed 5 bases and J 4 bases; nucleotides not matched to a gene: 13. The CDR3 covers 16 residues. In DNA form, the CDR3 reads TGTGCCAGCAGCCTAAAGGGACAGCCGGTAGGCTATGGCTACACCTTC. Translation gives CASSLKGQPVGYGYTF.

This chain's CDR3 is CASSQGQVGNQPQHF. The CDR3 DNA sequence: TGTGCCAGCAGCCAAGGACAGGTAGGGAATCAGCCCCAGCATTTT. The J gene is TRBJ1-5, the V gene TRBV6-6; 7 nucleotides align to TRBD1. The CDR3 contains 15 residues. Looked up from germline, CDR1 is MNHNY and CDR2 is SVGAGI (reference sequence). Unmatched junction bases numbered 9, after V lost 6 bases and J lost 4 bases.

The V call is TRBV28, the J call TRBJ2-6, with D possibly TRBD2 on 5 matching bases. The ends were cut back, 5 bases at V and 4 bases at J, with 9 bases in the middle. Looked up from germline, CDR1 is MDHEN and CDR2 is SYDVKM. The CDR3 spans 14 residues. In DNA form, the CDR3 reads TGTGCCAGCAGTGACCCGGGGGGGGCCAACGTCCTGACTTTC. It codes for CASSDPGGANVLTF.

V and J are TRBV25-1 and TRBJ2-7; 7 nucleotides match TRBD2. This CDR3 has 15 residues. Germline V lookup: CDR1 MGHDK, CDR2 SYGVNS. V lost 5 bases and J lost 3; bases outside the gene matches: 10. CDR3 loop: CASSNRREGGYEQYF. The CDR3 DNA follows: TGTGCCAGCAGTAACCGTAGGGAGGGAGGCTACGAGCAGTACTTC.

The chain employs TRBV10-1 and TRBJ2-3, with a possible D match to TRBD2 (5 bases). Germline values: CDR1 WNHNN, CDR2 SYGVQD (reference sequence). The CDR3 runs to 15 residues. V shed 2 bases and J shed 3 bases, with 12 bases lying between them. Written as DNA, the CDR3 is TGCGCCAGCAGTGAGGAGCGGCCCACTACAGATACGCAGTATTTT. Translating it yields CASSEERPTTDTQYF.

In nucleotides, the CDR3 is TGTGCCTGGAGTTCGGGGGGGGAAGAGACCCAGTACTTC. The encoded protein is CAWSSGGEETQYF. The chain carries TRBV30 and TRBJ2-5; 8 nucleotides line up with TRBD2. In germline, CDR1 is GTSNPN, CDR2 SVGIG (reference sequence). The CDR3 loop spans 13 amino acids. The junction had 2 bases not matched to a gene; V was cut back by 2 bases and J by 3 bases.

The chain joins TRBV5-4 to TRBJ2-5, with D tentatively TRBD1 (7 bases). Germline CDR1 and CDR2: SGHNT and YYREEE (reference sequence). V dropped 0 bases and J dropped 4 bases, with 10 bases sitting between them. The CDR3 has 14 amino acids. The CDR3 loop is CASSLGQGGETQYF. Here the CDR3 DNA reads TGTGCCAGCAGCTTGGGGCAGGGGGGAGAGACCCAGTACTTC.

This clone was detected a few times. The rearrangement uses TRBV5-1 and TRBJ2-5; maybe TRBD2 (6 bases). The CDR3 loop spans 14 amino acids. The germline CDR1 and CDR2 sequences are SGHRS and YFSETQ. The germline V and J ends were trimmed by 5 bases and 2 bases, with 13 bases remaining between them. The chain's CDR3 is CASRSTGGQETQYF. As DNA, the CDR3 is TGCGCCAGCAGATCAACCGGGGGACAAGAGACCCAGTACTTC.

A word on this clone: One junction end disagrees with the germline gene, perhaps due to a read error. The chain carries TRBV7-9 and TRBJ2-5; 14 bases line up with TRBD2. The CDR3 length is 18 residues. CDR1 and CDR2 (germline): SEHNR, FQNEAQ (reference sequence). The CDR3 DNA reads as TGTTCCAGCAGCCGGCGACTAGCGGGGGGGCGGCGACAAGAGACCCAGTACTTC. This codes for CSSSRRLAGGRRQETQYF.

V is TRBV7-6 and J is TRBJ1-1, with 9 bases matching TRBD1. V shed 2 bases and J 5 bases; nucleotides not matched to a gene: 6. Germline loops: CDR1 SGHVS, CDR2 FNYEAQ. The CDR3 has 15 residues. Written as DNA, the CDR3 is TGTGCCAGCAGCTTAACAGGGGGCTATGGAACTGAAGCTTTCTTT. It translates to CASSLTGGYGTEAFF.

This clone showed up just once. For the CDR3, the DNA is TGTGCCAGCATTGCCGGGACAGGGTTCCGCGGCTACACCTTC. It is translated as CASIAGTGFRGYTF. The chain uses TRBV2 and TRBJ1-2, with 9 bases matching TRBD1. The length of the CDR3 is 14 residues. The V segment lost 7 bases and the J segment 8 bases; nucleotides outside the gene matches: 11. CDR1 SNHLY and CDR2 FYNNEI come from the germline V gene.

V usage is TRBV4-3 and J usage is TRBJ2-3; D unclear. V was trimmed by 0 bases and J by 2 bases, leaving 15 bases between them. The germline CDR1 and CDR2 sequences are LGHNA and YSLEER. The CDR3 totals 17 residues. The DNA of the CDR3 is TGCGCCAGCAGCCAAGATCAATACGGAGCCCACACAGATACGCAGTATTTT. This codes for CASSQDQYGAHTDTQYF.

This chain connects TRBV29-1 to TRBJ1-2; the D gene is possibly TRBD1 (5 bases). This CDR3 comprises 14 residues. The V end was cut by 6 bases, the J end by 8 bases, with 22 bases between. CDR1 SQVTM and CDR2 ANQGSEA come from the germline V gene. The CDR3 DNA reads TGCAGCGTAGGCTACTCTCATGGGGCAGAGGGCTACACCTTC. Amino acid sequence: CSVGYSHGAEGYTF.